The 6 T cell receptor beta chains below all came from one sample that was sequenced in a study of radiotherapy plus CTLA-4 blockade in lung cancer. The repertoire was sequenced with immunoSEQ multiplex PCR; TCRdb's copy has only in-frame clones and lacks some. This sample has tens of thousands of clones, with less than 80% found just once. The material sequenced was peripheral blood, taken from a patient treated with radiotherapy plus ipilimumab. Receptor source: a human donor with non-small cell lung cancer that progressed on radiotherapy plus ipilimumab.

This chain joins TRBV6-1 and TRBJ1-5; 7 positions match TRBD1. The CDR3 totals 14 residues. Germline loops: CDR1 MNHNS, CDR2 SASEGT. V trimming: 5 bases; J trimming: 10 bases; junction bases outside the gene matches: 11. The CDR3 DNA sequence: TGTGCCAGCAGTAGACAGGGACCCCTTAACCCCCAGCATTTT. This encodes CASSRQGPLNPQHF.

This clone has a handful of counts. The genes are TRBV9 and TRBJ2-2; D is unresolved. The CDR3 has 13 amino acids. Germline loops: CDR1 SGDLS, CDR2 YYNGEE. The V gene lost 3 bases and the J gene lost 7 bases, with 10 bases spanning the gap. The CDR3 protein is CASSATVGGELFF. The CDR3 nucleotides read TGTGCCAGCAGCGCCACAGTAGGCGGGGAGCTGTTTTTT.

This clone was picked up many times. The chain uses TRBV28 and TRBJ2-1; 14 bases agree with TRBD2. CDR1 and CDR2 (germline): MDHEN, SYDVKM. J was trimmed by 4 bases and V by 6 bases; bases with no gene match: 2. CDR3 length: 15 residues. Here the CDR3 reads CASSGLAGGYNEQFF. DNA for the CDR3: TGTGCCAGCAGCGGACTAGCGGGAGGTTACAATGAGCAGTTCTTC.

The rearrangement joins TRBV5-5 to TRBJ2-1; 8 bases align to TRBD2. The CDR3 is 15 residues long. Trimming removed 2 bases from V and 9 bases from J; junction bases left unmatched: 10. Per the germline V gene, CDR1 is SGHKS and CDR2 is YYEKEE (reference sequence). Here the CDR3 reads CASSFSGRGYGEQFF. As DNA, the CDR3 is TGTGCCAGCAGCTTCAGCGGGAGAGGGTATGGTGAGCAGTTCTTC. The full variable domain, with the rest looked up from reference TRBV5-5 and TRBJ2-1, is DAGVTQSPTHLIKTRGQQVTLRCSPISGHKSVSWYQQVLGQGPQFIFQYYEKEERGRGNFPDRFSARQFPNYSSELNVNALLLGDSALYLCASSFSGRGYGEQFFGPGTRLTVL.

The V and J genes are TRBV10-3 and TRBJ1-1, with TRBD1 as a possible D gene (5 bases). Per the germline V gene, CDR1 is ENHRY and CDR2 is SYGVKD. V was cut by 0 bases and J by 1 base, with 6 bases left in between. The CDR3 loop spans 14 amino acids. Here the CDR3 reads CAISESTGNTEAFF. The DNA of the CDR3 is TGTGCCATCAGTGAGTCAACAGGGAACACTGAAGCTTTCTTT.

The chain is built from TRBV5-1 and TRBJ2-3; TRBD2 aligns across 9 bases. The CDR3 contains 16 residues. Germline lookup yields CDR1 SGHRS and CDR2 YFSETQ. The ends lost 0 bases at V and 2 bases at J; junction bases unmatched: 4. This chain's CDR3 is CASSLGLAGNTDTQYF. The CDR3, as DNA: TGCGCCAGCAGCTTGGGTCTAGCGGGAAACACAGATACGCAGTATTTT.